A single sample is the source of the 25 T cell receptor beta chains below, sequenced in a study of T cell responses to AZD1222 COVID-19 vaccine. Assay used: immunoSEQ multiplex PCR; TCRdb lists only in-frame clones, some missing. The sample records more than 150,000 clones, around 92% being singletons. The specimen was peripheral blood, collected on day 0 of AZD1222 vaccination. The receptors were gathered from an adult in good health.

The CDR3 DNA follows: TGTGCCACCAGTGCCGGGCCCACAGATACGCAGTATTTT. This sequence encodes CATSAGPTDTQYF. The genes are TRBV24-1 and TRBJ2-3; D unresolved. CDR3 size: 13 residues. Trimming left V 5 bases short and J 2 bases short, with 7 bases between. Germline assignment: CDR1 KGHDR and CDR2 SFDVKD.

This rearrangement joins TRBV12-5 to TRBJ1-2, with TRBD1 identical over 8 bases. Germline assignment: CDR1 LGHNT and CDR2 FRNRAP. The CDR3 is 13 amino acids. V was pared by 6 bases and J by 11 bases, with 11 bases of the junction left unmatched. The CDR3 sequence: CASGRDRIFRYTF. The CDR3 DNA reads TGTGCTAGTGGCCGGGACAGGATTTTTCGGTACACCTTC.

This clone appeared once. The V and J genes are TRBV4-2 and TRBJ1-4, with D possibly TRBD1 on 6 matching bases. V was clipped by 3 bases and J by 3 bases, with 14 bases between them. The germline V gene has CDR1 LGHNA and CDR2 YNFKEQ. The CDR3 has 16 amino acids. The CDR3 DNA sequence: TGTGCCAGCAGCCAGACCGGGGGGACATCTAATGAAAAACTGTTTTTT. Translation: CASSQTGGTSNEKLFF.

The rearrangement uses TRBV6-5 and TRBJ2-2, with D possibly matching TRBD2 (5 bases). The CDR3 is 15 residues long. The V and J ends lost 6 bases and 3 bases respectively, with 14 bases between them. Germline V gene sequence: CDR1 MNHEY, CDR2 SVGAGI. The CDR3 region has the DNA TGTGCCAGCAGGTCCGGGATCCTTTACACCGGGGAGCTGTTTTTT. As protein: CASRSGILYTGELFF.

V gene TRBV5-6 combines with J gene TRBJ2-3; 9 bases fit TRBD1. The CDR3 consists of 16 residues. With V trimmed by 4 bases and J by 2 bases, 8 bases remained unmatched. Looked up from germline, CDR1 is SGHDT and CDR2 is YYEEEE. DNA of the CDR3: TGTGCCAGCAGCGGATGGACAGGGGTCTCCACAGATACGCAGTATTTT. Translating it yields CASSGWTGVSTDTQYF.

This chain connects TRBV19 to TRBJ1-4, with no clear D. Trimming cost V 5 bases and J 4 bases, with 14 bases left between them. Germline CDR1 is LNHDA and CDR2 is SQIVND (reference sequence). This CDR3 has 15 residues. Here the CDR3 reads CASSPFKAYNEKLFF. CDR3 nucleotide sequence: TGTGCCAGTAGTCCCTTTAAGGCCTATAATGAAAAACTGTTTTTT. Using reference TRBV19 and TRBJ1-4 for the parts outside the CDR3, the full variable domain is DGGITQSPKYLFRKEGQNVTLSCEQNLNHDAMYWYRQDPGQGLRLIYYSQIVNDFQKGDIAEGYSVSREKKESFPLTVTSAQKNPTAFYLCASSPFKAYNEKLFFGSGTQLSVL.

CDR3 in DNA: TGCGCCAGCAGCCTAGGGACCCGCCGGAGCAACGAGCAGTACGTC. It codes for CASSLGTRRSNEQYV. The V and J genes are TRBV5-1 and TRBJ2-7; possibly TRBD1 or TRBD2 for D (5 bases each). Per the germline V gene, CDR1 is SGHRS and CDR2 is YFSETQ. Trimming left V 4 bases short and J 5 bases short, with 19 bases between. The CDR3 loop spans 15 amino acids.

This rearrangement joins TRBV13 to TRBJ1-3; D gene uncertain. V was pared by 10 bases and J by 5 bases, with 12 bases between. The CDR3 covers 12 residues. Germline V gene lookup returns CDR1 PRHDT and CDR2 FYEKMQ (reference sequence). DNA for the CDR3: TGTGCCACGGAGGGCTGGCGAAACACCATATATTTT. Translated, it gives CATEGWRNTIYF. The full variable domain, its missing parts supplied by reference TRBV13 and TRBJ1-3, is AAGVIQSPRHLIKEKRETATLKCYPIPRHDTVYWYQQGPGQDPQFLISFYEKMQSDKGSIPDRFSAQQFSDYHSELNMSSLELGDSALYFCATEGWRNTIYFGEGSWLTVV.

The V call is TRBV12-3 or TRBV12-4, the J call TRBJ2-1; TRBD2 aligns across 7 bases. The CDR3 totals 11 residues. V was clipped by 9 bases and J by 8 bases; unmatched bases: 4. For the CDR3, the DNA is TGTGCCAGTACTAGCGACGATGAGCAGTTCTTC. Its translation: CASTSDDEQFF.

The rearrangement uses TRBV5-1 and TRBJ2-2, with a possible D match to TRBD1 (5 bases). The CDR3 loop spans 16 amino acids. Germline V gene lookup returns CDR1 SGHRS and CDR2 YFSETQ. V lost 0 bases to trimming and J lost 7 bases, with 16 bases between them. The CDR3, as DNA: TGCGCCAGCAGCTTGGCGCAGGGTAAAAGGGTCGGGGAGCTGTTTTTT. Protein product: CASSLAQGKRVGELFF.

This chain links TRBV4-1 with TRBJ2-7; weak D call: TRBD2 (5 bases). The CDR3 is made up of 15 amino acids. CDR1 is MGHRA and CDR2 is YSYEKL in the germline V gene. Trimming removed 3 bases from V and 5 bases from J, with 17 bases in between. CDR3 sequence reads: CASSQTPGSTDEQYF. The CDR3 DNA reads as TGCGCCAGCAGCCAGACACCGGGATCAACCGACGAGCAGTACTTC.

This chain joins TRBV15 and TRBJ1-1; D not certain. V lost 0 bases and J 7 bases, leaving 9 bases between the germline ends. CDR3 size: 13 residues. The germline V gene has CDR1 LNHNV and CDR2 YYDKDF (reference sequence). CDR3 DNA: TGTGCCACCAGCAGAGAGATGGCAGTTGAAGCTTTCTTT. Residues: CATSREMAVEAFF.

The CDR3 reads CASSESGRGTSREKLFF. The CDR3 DNA reads TGTGCCAGCAGTGAATCGGGTCGGGGGACCAGCAGGGAAAAACTGTTTTTT. The chain combines TRBV25-1 with TRBJ1-4; D possibly corresponds to TRBD1 (5 bases). V was clipped by 1 base and J by 8 bases, with 20 bases between them. The germline CDR1 and CDR2 sequences are MGHDK and SYGVNS. This CDR3 comprises 17 residues. The full variable domain, with the rest looked up from reference TRBV25-1 and TRBJ1-4, is EADIYQTPRYLVIGTGKKITLECSQTMGHDKMYWYQQDPGMELHLIHYSYGVNSTEKGDLSSESTVSRIRTEHFPLTLESARPSHTSQYLCASSESGRGTSREKLFFGSGTQLSVL.

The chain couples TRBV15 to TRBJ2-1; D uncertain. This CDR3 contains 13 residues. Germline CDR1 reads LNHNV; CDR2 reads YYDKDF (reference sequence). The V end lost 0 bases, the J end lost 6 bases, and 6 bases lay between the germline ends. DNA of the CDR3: TGTGCCACCAGCAGAGAACCCCTCAATGAGCAGTTCTTC. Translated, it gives CATSREPLNEQFF.

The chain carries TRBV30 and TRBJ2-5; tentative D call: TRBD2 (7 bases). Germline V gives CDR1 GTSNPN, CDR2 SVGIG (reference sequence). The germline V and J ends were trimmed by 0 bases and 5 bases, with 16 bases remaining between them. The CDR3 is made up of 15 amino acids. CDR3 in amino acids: CAWSVRRGPRETQYF. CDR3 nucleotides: TGTGCCTGGAGTGTACGGCGGGGGCCCCGGGAGACCCAGTACTTC.

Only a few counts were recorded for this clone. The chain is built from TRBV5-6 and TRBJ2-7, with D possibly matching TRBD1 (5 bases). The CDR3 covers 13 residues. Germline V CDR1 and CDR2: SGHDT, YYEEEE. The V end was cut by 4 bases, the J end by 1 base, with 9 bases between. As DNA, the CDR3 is TGTGCCAGCAGCAGACAGCTATCCTACGAGCAGTACTTC. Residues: CASSRQLSYEQYF. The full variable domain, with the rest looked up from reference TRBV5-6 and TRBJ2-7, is DAGVTQSPTHLIKTRGQQVTLRCSPKSGHDTVSWYQQALGQGPQFIFQYYEEEERQRGNFPDRFSGHQFPNYSSELNVNALLLGDSALYLCASSRQLSYEQYFGPGTRLTVT.

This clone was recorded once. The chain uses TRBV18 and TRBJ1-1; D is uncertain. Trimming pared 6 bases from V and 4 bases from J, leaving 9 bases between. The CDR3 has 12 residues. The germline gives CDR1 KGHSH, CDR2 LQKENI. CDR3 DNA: TGTGCCAGCTCCCCGTCGAGCACTGAAGCTTTCTTT. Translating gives CASSPSSTEAFF.

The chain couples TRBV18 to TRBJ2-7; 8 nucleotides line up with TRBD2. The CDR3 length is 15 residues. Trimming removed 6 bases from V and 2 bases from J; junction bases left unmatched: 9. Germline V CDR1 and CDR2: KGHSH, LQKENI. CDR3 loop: CASSLGRGGAYEQYV. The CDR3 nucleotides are TGTGCCAGCTCCCTCGGGAGGGGGGGGGCCTACGAGCAGTACGTC.

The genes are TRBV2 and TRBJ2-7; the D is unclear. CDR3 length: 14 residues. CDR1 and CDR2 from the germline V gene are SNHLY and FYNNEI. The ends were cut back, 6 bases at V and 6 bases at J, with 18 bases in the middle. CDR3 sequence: CASRSGVQAPEQYV. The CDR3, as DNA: TGTGCCAGCAGAAGTGGGGTCCAGGCCCCCGAGCAGTACGTC.

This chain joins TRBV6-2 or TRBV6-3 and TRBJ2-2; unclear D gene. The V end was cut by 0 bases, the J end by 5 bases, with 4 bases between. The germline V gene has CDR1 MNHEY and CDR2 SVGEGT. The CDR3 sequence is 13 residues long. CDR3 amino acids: CASSYSSTGELFF. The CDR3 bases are TGTGCCAGCAGTTACTCTAGTACCGGGGAGCTGTTTTTT.

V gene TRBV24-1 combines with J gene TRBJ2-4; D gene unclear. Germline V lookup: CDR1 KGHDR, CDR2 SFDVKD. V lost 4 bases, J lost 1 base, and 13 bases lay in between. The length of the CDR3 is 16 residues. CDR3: CATSDKPSLAKNIQYF. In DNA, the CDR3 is TGTGCCACCAGTGACAAGCCATCTTTGGCCAAAAACATTCAGTACTTC.

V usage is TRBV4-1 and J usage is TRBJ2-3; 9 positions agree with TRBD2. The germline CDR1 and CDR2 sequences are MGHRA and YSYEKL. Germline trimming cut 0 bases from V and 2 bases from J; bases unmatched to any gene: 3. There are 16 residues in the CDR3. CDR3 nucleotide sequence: TGCGCCAGCAGCCAAGACGCGGGGGGGGACACAGATACGCAGTATTTT. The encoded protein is CASSQDAGGDTDTQYF.

The CDR3 spells CASSWLDQRTGELFF. The CDR3 DNA follows: TGTGCCAGCAGCTGGCTGGACCAGAGGACCGGGGAGCTGTTTTTT. The chain links TRBV11-1 to TRBJ2-2; D remains unclear. The V gene's germline CDR1 is SGHAT and CDR2 FQDESV (reference sequence). Trimming removed 4 bases at V and 5 bases at J, with 14 bases between. CDR3 length: 15 amino acids.

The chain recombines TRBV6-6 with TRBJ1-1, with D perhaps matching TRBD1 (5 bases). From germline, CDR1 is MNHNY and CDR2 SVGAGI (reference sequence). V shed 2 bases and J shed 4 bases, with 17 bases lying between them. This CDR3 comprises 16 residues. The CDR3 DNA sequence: TGTGCCAGCAGTTACGGGGACGTCCGCTATGGCACTGAAGCTTTCTTT. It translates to CASSYGDVRYGTEAFF.

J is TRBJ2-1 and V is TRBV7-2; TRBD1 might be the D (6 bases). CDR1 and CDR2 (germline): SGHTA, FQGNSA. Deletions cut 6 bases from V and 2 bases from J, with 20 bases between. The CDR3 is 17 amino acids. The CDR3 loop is CASRTYRDNRTYNEQFF. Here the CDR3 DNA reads TGTGCCAGCAGGACGTACCGGGACAACCGAACCTACAATGAGCAGTTCTTC.